What follows are 8 T cell receptor beta chains derived from one specimen sequenced in a study of cytomegalovirus exposure and HLA in healthy donors. Amplification used 60 Vbeta primers and 13 Jbeta primers. Clones were sequenced by immunoSEQ multiplex PCR, and TCRdb holds only the in-frame ones, with some missing. This table has 180,000 or so clones, roughly 74% appearing once. Sequencing was performed on PBMCs. These receptors all stem from a woman aged 40 to 55 in good health and CMV-seropositive.

This clone was counted a few times. The chain carries TRBV18 and TRBJ1-1; D not certain. Trimming removed 3 bases from V and 0 bases from J, with 11 bases in between. Germline CDR1 KGHSH, CDR2 LQKENI. This CDR3 has 15 residues. DNA for the CDR3: TGTGCCAGCTCACCCCCCGGGAGCATGAACACTGAAGCTTTCTTT. This codes for CASSPPGSMNTEAFF. Based on the CDR3 plus reference TRBV18 and TRBJ1-1, the full variable domain is NAGVMQNPRHLVRRRGQEARLRCSPMKGHSHVYWYRQLPEEGLKFMVYLQKENIIDESGMPKERFSAEFPKEGPSILRIQQVVRGDSAAYFCASSPPGSMNTEAFFGQGTRLTVV.

The chain recombines TRBV4-1 with TRBJ1-6; unclear D gene. The germline V gene encodes CDR1 MGHRA and CDR2 YSYEKL. V lost 0 bases and J 6 bases, leaving 12 bases between the germline ends. The length of the CDR3 is 16 residues. The CDR3 region is CASSQDQLRGNSPLHF. CDR3 nucleotides: TGCGCCAGCAGCCAAGACCAACTTCGGGGTAATTCACCCCTCCACTTT.

This clone has a handful of counts. The V and J genes are TRBV5-1 and TRBJ2-3; 10 bases line up with TRBD2. After removal of 0 bases from V and 2 bases from J, the junction contained 9 bases not matched to a gene. CDR1 and CDR2 (germline): SGHRS, YFSETQ. The CDR3 extends over 18 amino acids. The CDR3 bases are TGCGCCAGCAGCTTGGCCCCTATAGCGGGAGGTTTCACAGATACGCAGTATTTT. Its protein is CASSLAPIAGGFTDTQYF. Based on the CDR3 plus reference TRBV5-1 and TRBJ2-3, the full variable domain is KAGVTQTPRYLIKTRGQQVTLSCSPISGHRSVSWYQQTPGQGLQFLFEYFSETQRNKGNFPGRFSGRQFSNSRSEMNVSTLELGDSALYLCASSLAPIAGGFTDTQYFGPGTRLTVL.

V and J are TRBV6-1 and TRBJ2-7, with TRBD2 identical over 13 bases. Trimming took 0 bases from V and 4 from J; bases not matched to a gene: 6. The CDR3 runs to 17 residues. Germline V lookup: CDR1 MNHNS, CDR2 SASEGT. The CDR3 region is CASSEASGLAGLYEQYF. The CDR3, as DNA: TGTGCCAGCAGTGAAGCCTCGGGACTAGCGGGGCTTTACGAGCAGTACTTC.

The chain employs TRBV29-1 and TRBJ2-3, with D perhaps matching TRBD2 (5 bases). Germline CDR1 reads SQVTM; CDR2 reads ANQGSEA. The CDR3 totals 14 residues. Trimming removed 5 bases at V and 0 bases at J, with 12 bases between. This CDR3 reads CSVTASGSTDTQYF. CDR3 DNA sequence: TGCAGCGTTACTGCCTCGGGAAGCACAGATACGCAGTATTTT.

A few counts support this clone. The rearrangement links TRBV28 to TRBJ1-6, with TRBD1 as a possible D gene (6 bases). The germline V and J ends were trimmed by 5 bases and 7 bases, with 6 bases remaining between them. CDR3 size: 12 residues. The germline V gene encodes CDR1 MDHEN and CDR2 SYDVKM. CDR3 region: CASSTGNSPLHF. The CDR3 region has the DNA TGTGCCAGCAGTACAGGGAATTCACCCCTCCACTTT.

The V and J genes are TRBV5-1 and TRBJ2-3; D not resolved. V was clipped by 3 bases and J by 0 bases, with 8 bases between them. Germline V gene lookup returns CDR1 SGHRS and CDR2 YFSETQ. The CDR3 loop spans 14 amino acids. CDR3 nucleotides: TGCGCCAGCAGCTCAACGGGTAGCACAGATACGCAGTATTTT. It specifies CASSSTGSTDTQYF.

This chain uses TRBV5-5 with TRBJ2-3, with 7 positions matching TRBD2. CDR3 length: 15 residues. Germline V CDR1 and CDR2: SGHKS, YYEKEE (reference sequence). After removal of 4 bases from V and 1 base from J, the junction contained 6 bases not matched to a gene. The CDR3 protein is CASSQRTSGTDTQYF. The CDR3 nucleotides are TGTGCCAGCAGCCAAAGAACTAGCGGCACAGATACGCAGTATTTT.